The 29 T cell receptor beta chains given below trace back to one sample, sequenced in a study of identical twins. MiXCR was run by TCRdb on the 5' RACE reads, yielding one entry per CDR3 protein. The profile shows around 470,000 distinct CDR3 sequences, 13% to 15% of them singletons. This sample was also put to use in a study of yellow fever vaccine responses in identical twins.

Source material: CD4+ T cells sorted from blood. The receptors derive from a woman aged 18 to 35 in good health.

This clonotype was recorded at least ten times. The chain carries TRBV7-3 and TRBJ2-1; tentatively, D is TRBD2 (5 bases). The germline V gene has CDR1 SGHTA and CDR2 FQGTGA. This CDR3 has 14 residues. Trimming removed 5 bases from V and 4 bases from J, with 12 bases in between. For the CDR3, the DNA is TGTGCCAGCAGCCGGGGTGACGGTTACAATGAGCAGTTCTTC. Amino acids: CASSRGDGYNEQFF.

This clonotype was seen a handful of times. The chain is built from TRBV2 and TRBJ2-1; 9 nucleotides line up with TRBD2. Germline CDR1 reads SNHLY; CDR2 reads FYNNEI. This CDR3 comprises 15 residues. V shed 4 bases, J shed 6 bases, and the junction held 7 bases outside the gene matches. This CDR3 reads CASSGRASGANEQFF. Here the CDR3 DNA reads TGTGCCAGCAGTGGGAGGGCTAGCGGGGCCAATGAGCAGTTCTTC.

V usage is TRBV6-5 and J usage is TRBJ1-4; D gene unclear. Per germline, CDR1 MNHEY and CDR2 SVGAGI. V was shortened by 0 bases and J by 5 bases, with 7 bases between the two germline ends. This CDR3 region has 14 residues. CDR3 sequence: CASSYSGPNEKLFF. CDR3 sequence (DNA): TGTGCCAGCAGTTACTCGGGCCCAAATGAAAAACTGTTTTTT.

The chain is built from TRBV5-1 and TRBJ2-1, with D possibly TRBD2 on 5 matching bases. V was shortened by 1 base and J by 5 bases, with 13 bases between the two germline ends. CDR1 and CDR2 (germline): SGHRS, YFSETQ. The CDR3 totals 15 residues. CDR3 nucleotides: TGCGCCAGCAGCTTGTTTCTCAGCGGAGACAATGAGCAGTTCTTC. Translating it yields CASSLFLSGDNEQFF.

This clonotype was recorded a few times. The J gene is TRBJ1-3, the V gene TRBV9, with TRBD1 as a possible D gene (6 bases). V was clipped by 0 bases and J by 6 bases, with 13 bases between them. This CDR3 is 15 amino acids long. Germline assignment: CDR1 SGDLS and CDR2 YYNGEE. CDR3 bases: TGTGCCAGCAGCGTAGCTACAGGGCTGAAAAACACCATATATTTT. Protein: CASSVATGLKNTIYF.

This clonotype was detected a few times. The V and J genes are TRBV10-3 and TRBJ2-7, with D perhaps TRBD2 (6 bases). V was cut by 6 bases and J by 3 bases, with 12 bases left in between. The CDR3 contains 13 residues. Germline-derived CDR1 and CDR2 are ENHRY and SYGVKD. The CDR3 nucleotides are TGTGCCATCAGAGGAGGGGTAGGCTACGAGCAGTACTTC. Encoded protein: CAIRGGVGYEQYF.

Only a few counts were recorded for this clonotype. V usage is TRBV28 and J usage is TRBJ2-7; D gene ambiguous. CDR1 is MDHEN, CDR2 SYDVKM, per germline. V dropped 6 bases and J dropped 6 bases, with 12 bases sitting between them. This CDR3 region has 12 residues. As DNA, the CDR3 is TGTGCCAGCAGGGTGCCGCTCGGCGAGCAGTACTTC. This gives the protein CASRVPLGEQYF.

This chain connects TRBV12-3 or TRBV12-4 to TRBJ2-7; D may match TRBD1 or TRBD2 (6 bases each). The germline V and J ends were trimmed by 1 base and 2 bases, with 12 bases remaining between them. CDR3 length: 15 amino acids. The DNA for the CDR3 is TGTGCCAGCAGTTTAGTCGGGGGCCTTACCTACGAGCAGTACTTC. Translating gives CASSLVGGLTYEQYF.

The chain combines TRBV27 with TRBJ2-1; 10 bases fit TRBD1. The CDR3 totals 16 residues. The V and J ends lost 8 bases and 4 bases, in that order; junction bases with no gene match: 11. The germline gives CDR1 MNHEY, CDR2 SMNVEV (reference sequence). CDR3 loop: CASFNFGTGAYNEQFF. CDR3 bases: TGTGCCAGCTTCAACTTTGGGACAGGGGCTTACAATGAGCAGTTCTTC.

The chain links TRBV15 to TRBJ2-7; 8 bases agree with TRBD1. The CDR3 runs 12 residues. CDR1 and CDR2 from the germline V gene are LNHNV and YYDKDF (reference sequence). The V gene end was trimmed by 2 bases and the J gene end by 13 bases; junction bases not matched to a gene: 7. The CDR3, as DNA: TGTGCCACCAGCAGACCAGGACAGGGATACTACTTC. Residues: CATSRPGQGYYF.

The chain carries TRBV10-2 and TRBJ2-7; D might be TRBD2 (6 bases). Germline V gives CDR1 WSHSY, CDR2 SAAADI. The CDR3 extends over 14 amino acids. Deletions cut 4 bases from V and 2 bases from J, with 12 bases between. Here the CDR3 DNA reads TGCGCCAGCAGTGTGGGCGGGATGACCTACGAGCAGTACTTC. Translation gives CASSVGGMTYEQYF.

This chain links TRBV20-1 with TRBJ2-1; D possibly corresponds to TRBD2 (5 bases). The ends were cut back, 3 bases at V and 5 bases at J, with 20 bases in the middle. Germline CDR1 reads DFQATT; CDR2 reads SNEGSKA (reference sequence). The CDR3 has 16 residues. The CDR3, as DNA: TGCAGTGCTAGCCTGGCGGGCTCAAAATGGGACAATGAGCAGTTCTTC. Amino acid sequence: CSASLAGSKWDNEQFF.

To note about this clonotype: A read error is possible here, since a much larger clone lies one base away. The chain uses TRBV10-3 and TRBJ2-2; a possible D gene is TRBD1 (5 bases). The germline V gene encodes CDR1 ENHRY and CDR2 SYGVKD. The CDR3 loop spans 16 amino acids. The CDR3 loop is CAFSDSRTGNTGELFF. CDR3 in DNA: TGTGCCTTCAGTGATTCGAGAACAGGGAACACCGGGGAGCTGTTTTTT.

The chain is built from TRBV28 and TRBJ2-1; 8 bases map to TRBD2. The ends lost 6 bases at V and 8 bases at J; junction bases unmatched: 18. The CDR3 length is 17 residues. Germline V gene lookup returns CDR1 MDHEN and CDR2 SYDVKM. The CDR3 is CASRRSFRGGQNDEQFF. In nucleotides, the CDR3 is TGTGCCAGCAGACGCTCCTTTCGGGGGGGGCAAAATGATGAGCAGTTCTTC.

This rearrangement joins TRBV12-3 or TRBV12-4 to TRBJ2-2; D assignment may be TRBD1 or TRBD2 (6 bases each). CDR3 length equals 16 residues. The V and J ends lost 3 bases and 3 bases respectively, with 14 bases between them. CDR3 nucleotides: TGTGCCAGCAGTTTCCGAGGGGGGCTATACACCGGGGAGCTGTTTTTT. This encodes CASSFRGGLYTGELFF.

This clonotype was observed at least ten times. The chain carries TRBV15 and TRBJ1-2, with TRBD1 identical over 8 bases. This CDR3 is 12 amino acids long. J lost 7 bases, V lost 3 bases, and 1 base had no gene match. In germline, CDR1 is LNHNV, CDR2 YYDKDF (reference sequence). The CDR3 nucleotides are TGTGCCACCAGCAGGGACAGGGCTGGCTACACCTTC. Its translation is CATSRDRAGYTF.

This clonotype was seen only a few times. J is TRBJ2-7 and V is TRBV10-3, with TRBD1 matching over 8 bases. V gave up 0 bases and J gave up 6 bases; unmatched junction bases: 1. Looked up from germline, CDR1 is ENHRY and CDR2 is SYGVKD. CDR3 length: 13 residues. The CDR3 DNA reads TGTGCCATCAGTGAGTCCACAGGGGGCGAGCAGTACTTC. This gives the protein CAISESTGGEQYF.

This clonotype came up many times. This rearrangement joins TRBV5-1 to TRBJ2-4; the match to TRBD1 covers 7 bases. This CDR3 is 13 amino acids long. Trimming removed 3 bases from V and 4 bases from J; junction bases left unmatched: 1. Germline loops: CDR1 SGHRS, CDR2 YFSETQ. CDR3 in DNA: TGCGCCAGCAGCTCGGGACAGAAAAACATTCAGTACTTC. Translated, it gives CASSSGQKNIQYF.

This clonotype was recorded a few times. The gene calls are TRBV10-3 and TRBJ2-1, with a weak D call TRBD1 (6 bases). Germline V lookup: CDR1 ENHRY, CDR2 SYGVKD. The CDR3 is 17 amino acids. V dropped 8 bases and J dropped 1 base, with 21 bases sitting between them. CDR3 region: CAIGRDNLIRSYNEQFF. CDR3 in DNA: TGTGCCATCGGCCGGGACAACCTAATTCGGTCCTACAATGAGCAGTTCTTC.

This clonotype was found a few times. This chain uses TRBV9 with TRBJ2-5, with 11 nucleotides matching TRBD2. Germline loops: CDR1 SGDLS, CDR2 YYNGEE. This CDR3 is built from 15 residues. V lost 0 bases, J lost 4 bases, and 2 bases stayed unmatched. The CDR3 reads CASSVGTSGGETQYF. CDR3 bases: TGTGCCAGCAGCGTAGGAACTAGCGGGGGAGAGACCCAGTACTTC.

A few counts support this clonotype. V usage is TRBV5-6 and J usage is TRBJ1-1; possible D gene TRBD1, 5 bases. This CDR3 has 14 residues. Trimming took off 1 base at V and 4 bases at J, with 11 bases between the two ends. CDR1 and CDR2 (germline): SGHDT, YYEEEE. CDR3 region: CASSLWGLGTEAFF. The CDR3 region has the DNA TGTGCCAGCAGCTTGTGGGGGTTGGGCACTGAAGCTTTCTTT.

This clonotype was detected a few times. V and J are TRBV5-1 and TRBJ2-5; D unclear. Trimming shortened V by 1 base and J by 0 bases, and 10 bases separated the two germline ends. This CDR3 is built from 15 residues. The germline gives CDR1 SGHRS, CDR2 YFSETQ. The DNA of the CDR3 is TGCGCCAGCAGCTTGTTGAAGGTCTACCAAGAGACCCAGTACTTC. Translating it yields CASSLLKVYQETQYF.

This clonotype was counted many times. V and J are TRBV6-1 and TRBJ2-7, with no clear D. Trimming removed 2 bases at V and 3 bases at J, with 5 bases between. The CDR3 runs to 12 residues. Germline V CDR1 and CDR2: MNHNS, SASEGT. CDR3 in amino acids: CASSEMGYEQYF. The CDR3 region has the DNA TGTGCCAGCAGTGAAATGGGCTACGAGCAGTACTTC.

This chain uses TRBV29-1 with TRBJ2-5, with D unresolved. The CDR3 length is 12 residues. V gave up 4 bases and J gave up 1 base, with 7 bases separating them. The V gene's germline CDR1 is SQVTM and CDR2 ANQGSEA. CDR3 region: CSVGSGQETQYF. The CDR3 nucleotides are TGCAGCGTTGGATCAGGCCAAGAGACCCAGTACTTC.

This chain connects TRBV10-3 to TRBJ2-7; 11 nucleotides align to TRBD2. This CDR3 region has 13 residues. Germline assignment: CDR1 ENHRY and CDR2 SYGVKD. Trimming removed 4 bases from V and 4 bases from J; junction bases left unmatched: 0. CDR3 coding DNA: TGTGCCATCAGTGGGACTAGCGGGTACGAGCAGTACTTC. Its protein product is CAISGTSGYEQYF.

This clonotype came up a few times. V usage is TRBV7-3 and J usage is TRBJ2-2; the D gene is possibly TRBD2 (5 bases). Germline CDR1 SGHTA, CDR2 FQGTGA. The ends were cut back, 4 bases at V and 5 bases at J, with 17 bases in the middle. This CDR3 is built from 16 residues. The CDR3 DNA sequence: TGTGCCAGCAGCTCCAGTCTGGGGAGAGGGACCGGGGAGCTGTTTTTT. Its protein is CASSSSLGRGTGELFF.

The chain links TRBV14 to TRBJ2-5; the D is unclear. Germline CDR1 reads SGHDN; CDR2 reads FVKESK. The CDR3 runs 13 residues. Trimming shortened V by 1 base and J by 5 bases, and 8 bases separated the two germline ends. CDR3 bases: TGTGCCAGCAGCCAAGGGAGATTGGAGACCCAGTACTTC. It encodes CASSQGRLETQYF.

The chain combines TRBV7-3 with TRBJ2-5; D possibly matches TRBD1 or TRBD2 (7 bases each). Germline V gives CDR1 SGHTA, CDR2 FQGTGA. The germline V and J ends were trimmed by 3 bases and 4 bases, with 12 bases remaining between them. The CDR3 runs 14 residues. In DNA, the CDR3 is TGTGCCAGCAGCTTGCAGGGGGGGGGAGAGACCCAGTACTTC. Its protein product is CASSLQGGGETQYF.

The rearrangement links TRBV20-1 to TRBJ1-5; possibly TRBD1 for D (5 bases). Trimming left V 6 bases short and J 0 bases short, with 18 bases between. Germline assignment: CDR1 DFQATT and CDR2 SNEGSKA (reference sequence). This CDR3 has 16 residues. The CDR3 coding sequence is TGCAGTGCCACGATCTTGACAGTCTATAGCAATCAGCCCCAGCATTTT. The encoded protein is CSATILTVYSNQPQHF.